One and the same sample provided the 26 T cell receptor beta chains below, sequenced in a study of spatial heterogeneity in lung cancer. Study-wide results and caveats: Tracking of tumor mutation counts was seen in expanded intratumoral alpha and beta TCR counts.

These receptors lack a known antigen. Via MiXCR, TCRdb re-called the 5' RACE reads, giving one row per CDR3 protein. There are some 2,300 distinct CDR3 sequences in the sample; over 20% occur only once, and around 25% lies in the top ten. As to time point: sample taken at primary tumor resection. Here the sequenced sample was lung tumor tissue, taken at surgery. These receptors all stem from a male donor with early-stage non-small cell lung cancer.

This clonotype was seen ten or more times. This beta chain is a stray sequence in a library constructed for alpha chains; its clone size is not meaningful. The chain employs TRBV4-2 and TRBJ1-1; possibly TRBD1 for D (6 bases). Looked up from germline, CDR1 is LGHNA and CDR2 is YNFKEQ. Trimming pared 1 base from V and 1 base from J, leaving 10 bases between. The CDR3 runs to 15 residues. CDR3 protein: CASSQADRENTEAFF. The CDR3 DNA reads as TGTGCCAGCAGCCAAGCGGACAGAGAGAACACTGAAGCTTTCTTT.

Concerning this clonotype: With the library built for alpha chains, this beta chain is off target and its frequency is not meaningful. The chain combines TRBV19 with TRBJ2-7; D tentatively fits TRBD1 or TRBD2 (5 bases each). The CDR3 runs to 13 residues. From germline, CDR1 is LNHDA and CDR2 SQIVND (reference sequence). Between the trimmed V and J ends, which lost 1 base and 5 bases, there was a span of 9 bases. The chain's CDR3 is CASSIGDVNEQYF. The CDR3 coding sequence is TGTGCCAGTAGTATAGGGGACGTCAACGAGCAGTACTTC. The variable domain in full, completed from reference TRBV19 and TRBJ2-7, reads DGGITQSPKYLFRKEGQNVTLSCEQNLNHDAMYWYRQDPGQGLRLIYYSQIVNDFQKGDIAEGYSVSREKKESFPLTVTSAQKNPTAFYLCASSIGDVNEQYFGPGTRLTVT.

Ten or more counts support this clonotype. This beta chain turned up in a library designed for alpha chains; as an off-target read, its abundance says little. The chain carries TRBV12-3 or TRBV12-4 and TRBJ2-5; TRBD1 matches at 8 bases. This CDR3 is built from 13 residues. After removal of 6 bases from V and 5 bases from J, the junction contained 5 bases not matched to a gene. CDR3 bases: TGTGCCAGCAGAGGACAGGGCCTGGAGACCCAGTACTTC. Protein sequence: CASRGQGLETQYF.

As to this clonotype: Little can be read into the size of this beta chain, an off-target read in a library designed for alpha chains. V and J are TRBV5-1 and TRBJ2-1, with TRBD2 matching 10 bases. The CDR3 extends over 15 amino acids. Looked up from germline, CDR1 is SGHRS and CDR2 is YFSETQ. V lost 5 bases and J lost 3; bases outside the gene matches: 5. The chain's CDR3 is CASRSGLANYNEQFF. The CDR3 nucleotides are TGCGCCAGCAGGTCGGGACTAGCGAACTACAATGAGCAGTTCTTC.

On this clonotype: The library was prepared for alpha chains; this beta chain is a stray read, so its frequency means little. The chain has TRBV24-1 and TRBJ2-2, with D possibly being TRBD1 (6 bases). V lost 0 bases, J lost 12 bases, and 7 bases lay in between. Per germline, CDR1 KGHDR and CDR2 SFDVKD. The CDR3 covers 12 residues. The CDR3 nucleotides are TGTGCCACCAGTGATTTGCAGGGGAAGCTGTTTTTT. Protein sequence: CATSDLQGKLFF.

Comments on this clonotype: This beta chain appears as a stray read in a library generated for alpha chains; its size is not informative. The V gene is TRBV28, the J gene TRBJ2-6; D remains unclear. The germline CDR1 and CDR2 sequences are MDHEN and SYDVKM. The ends were cut back, 5 bases at V and 0 bases at J, with 5 bases in the middle. The CDR3 runs to 14 residues. CDR3 coding DNA: TGTGCCAGCAGTAGGGACTCTGGGGCCAACGTCCTGACTTTC. It is translated as CASSRDSGANVLTF.

In its sample, this clonotype is medium-sized. The library was built for alpha chains, so this beta chain is an off-target read and its size means little. The chain has TRBV10-3 and TRBJ1-5; possible D gene TRBD1, 5 bases. CDR3 length: 18 amino acids. Germline CDR1 is ENHRY and CDR2 is SYGVKD. V was trimmed by 0 bases and J by 3 bases, leaving 18 bases between them. The CDR3: CAISESSVPAGDNQPQHF. As DNA, the CDR3 is TGTGCCATCAGTGAGTCGTCGGTCCCGGCGGGGGACAATCAGCCCCAGCATTTT.

This clonotype was detected only a few times. For a library built for alpha chains, this beta chain is a stray read; little rests on its size. The V gene is TRBV3-1, the J gene TRBJ1-2; D gene uncertain. CDR1 and CDR2 (germline): LGHDT, YNNKEL (reference sequence). This CDR3 contains 13 residues. Trimming took off 4 bases at V and 6 bases at J, with 12 bases between the two ends. The CDR3 loop is CASSPEYLDGYTF. In DNA, the CDR3 is TGTGCCAGCAGCCCTGAGTATTTGGATGGCTACACCTTC.

In this sample, this clonotype turned up a few times. The library was designed around alpha chains, so this beta chain is a stray read whose abundance carries little weight. The DNA of the CDR3 is TGTGCCAGCAGTAAAAATTCCTACGAGCAGTACTTC. Protein product: CASSKNSYEQYF. The rearrangement links TRBV27 to TRBJ2-7; D gene uncertain. This CDR3 has 12 amino acids. Trimming stripped 5 bases from V and 1 base from J, with 6 bases between. Germline values: CDR1 MNHEY, CDR2 SMNVEV (reference sequence).

The table lists this clonotype with a few counts. This beta chain is a stray read from a library made for alpha chains; its abundance is not meaningful. The J gene is TRBJ1-1, the V gene TRBV27; D is possibly TRBD1 (5 bases). V lost 6 bases, J lost 4 bases, and 15 bases lay in between. Germline-derived CDR1 and CDR2 are MNHEY and SMNVEV (reference sequence). The CDR3 covers 14 residues. DNA for the CDR3: TGTGCCAGCAGGGGGGGTAGGGCGAGCACTGAAGCTTTCTTT. Its protein is CASRGGRASTEAFF.

This clonotype is categorized as hyperexpanded. Found in a library prepared for alpha chains, this beta chain is an off-target read, and its abundance has little meaning. DNA for the CDR3: TGTGCCAGTACCATTAAGGGGTACTCACCCCTCCACTTT. Translated: CASTIKGYSPLHF. This rearrangement joins TRBV11-2 to TRBJ1-6; D perhaps matches TRBD1 (5 bases). Germline V gene lookup returns CDR1 SGHAT and CDR2 FQNNGV. This CDR3 comprises 13 residues. With 9 bases removed from V and 10 bases from J, the gap between germline ends came to 16 bases.

This clonotype occurred a few times. The library was prepared for alpha chains; this beta chain is a stray read, so its frequency means little. The chain uses TRBV7-8 and TRBJ1-1, with D maybe TRBD1 (6 bases). The CDR3 extends over 15 amino acids. Germline V gene sequence: CDR1 SGHVS, CDR2 FQNEAQ. Deletions cut 5 bases from V and 0 bases from J, with 13 bases between. The CDR3 nucleotides are TGTGCCAGCAGCACCCGGACAGACCTGAACACTGAAGCTTTCTTT. Amino acid sequence: CASSTRTDLNTEAFF.

This clonotype has just a few counts. Little can be read into the size of this beta chain, an off-target read in a library designed for alpha chains. The CDR3 protein is CSARGQTYEQYF. CDR3 sequence (DNA): TGCAGTGCCCGGGGACAGACCTACGAGCAGTACTTC. This rearrangement joins TRBV20-1 to TRBJ2-7, with 7 bases aligning to TRBD1. Germline V gene data show CDR1 as DFQATT and CDR2 as SNEGSKA (reference sequence). The V and J ends lost 6 bases and 2 bases, in that order; junction bases with no gene match: 4. The CDR3 sequence is 12 residues long.

By sample fraction, this clonotype is medium-sized. In a library made to pick up alpha chains, this beta chain is a stray read with a size that means little. The chain recombines TRBV28 with TRBJ1-2; D perhaps matches TRBD1 (5 bases). Trimming removed 3 bases from V and 7 bases from J, with 12 bases in between. Germline-derived CDR1 and CDR2 are MDHEN and SYDVKM. The CDR3 sequence is 13 residues long. CDR3 in amino acids: CASSFSRGGGYTF. The CDR3 DNA reads TGTGCCAGCAGTTTTTCTAGGGGAGGTGGCTACACCTTC.

This clonotype is judged large. The library was built for alpha chains, so this beta chain is an off-target read and its size means little. V gene TRBV3-1 combines with J gene TRBJ1-1; D unresolved. Germline CDR1 is LGHDT and CDR2 is YNNKEL (reference sequence). Trimming left V 1 base short and J 6 bases short, with 9 bases between. This CDR3 spans 13 amino acids. The CDR3 is CASSQGGGAEAFF. CDR3 bases: TGTGCCAGCAGCCAAGGTGGTGGCGCTGAAGCTTTCTTT.

This clonotype is classed as hyperexpanded. This beta chain slipped into a library made for alpha chains as a stray read, so its size is not meaningful. V gene TRBV10-2 combines with J gene TRBJ1-1; D is unresolved. The CDR3 runs 14 residues. The germline CDR1 and CDR2 sequences are WSHSY and SAAADI. The V end lost 6 bases, the J end lost 0 bases, and 11 bases lay between the germline ends. CDR3 protein: CASSLDGMNTEAFF. The CDR3 DNA is TGCGCCAGCAGCTTGGACGGTATGAACACTGAAGCTTTCTTT.

By share of the sample, this clonotype is large. This beta chain lies outside the target of a library built for alpha chains; its clone size means little. The chain employs TRBV27 and TRBJ2-1; TRBD1 or TRBD2 may be the D gene (5 bases each). The CDR3 length is 15 residues. V gave up 3 bases and J gave up 0 bases, with 9 bases separating them. The germline V gene has CDR1 MNHEY and CDR2 SMNVEV (reference sequence). DNA of the CDR3: TGTGCCAGCAGTTTTATCGGGACCTCCTACAATGAGCAGTTCTTC. Translating it yields CASSFIGTSYNEQFF.

By its share, this clonotype is medium-sized (0.01 to 0.1%). Within a library made for alpha chains, this beta chain is off target, and its count is uninformative. This chain joins TRBV20-1 and TRBJ2-7; tentative D call: TRBD2 (5 bases). The germline V gene encodes CDR1 DFQATT and CDR2 SNEGSKA (reference sequence). The CDR3 loop spans 14 amino acids. Trimming pared 5 bases from V and 1 base from J, leaving 15 bases between. This chain's CDR3 is CSAPYEGRSYEQYF. In DNA form, the CDR3 reads TGCAGTGCTCCCTATGAGGGAAGATCCTACGAGCAGTACTTC.

Concerning this clonotype itself: The library was designed around alpha chains, so this beta chain is a stray read whose abundance carries little weight. The genes are TRBV7-8 and TRBJ2-1; D not resolved. CDR1 SGHVS and CDR2 FQNEAQ come from the germline V gene. V was pared by 1 base and J by 6 bases, with 7 bases between. This CDR3 has 13 residues. CDR3 DNA sequence: TGTGCCAGCAGCTTAGGGACGATCAATGAGCAGTTCTTC. The encoded protein is CASSLGTINEQFF. Using reference TRBV7-8 and TRBJ2-1 for the parts outside the CDR3, the full variable domain is GAGVSQSPRYKVAKRGQDVALRCDPISGHVSLFWYQQALGQGPEFLTYFQNEAQLDKSGLPSDRFFAERPEGSVSTLKIQRTQQEDSAVYLCASSLGTINEQFFGPGTRLTVL.

This clonotype was observed a few times. Being off target in a library aimed at alpha chains, this beta chain has a size of little meaning. The chain is built from TRBV2 and TRBJ1-5; D call uncertain. The length of the CDR3 is 13 residues. Looked up from germline, CDR1 is SNHLY and CDR2 is FYNNEI. V lost 7 bases and J 3 bases, leaving 10 bases between the germline ends. The CDR3, as DNA: TGTGCCAGCAAGGGTTCCAACAATCAGCCCCAGCATTTT. Protein product: CASKGSNNQPQHF.

By its share, this clonotype is medium-sized. This beta chain slipped into a library made for alpha chains as a stray read, so its size is not meaningful. The chain joins TRBV6-2 or TRBV6-3 to TRBJ2-4, with no clear D. The CDR3 contains 15 residues. The germline gives CDR1 MNHEY, CDR2 SVGEGT. The V and J ends lost 3 bases and 0 bases respectively, with 9 bases between them. DNA of the CDR3: TGTGCCAGCAGTTATGGGCATCCAGCCAAAAACATTCAGTACTTC. This codes for CASSYGHPAKNIQYF.

In its sample, this clonotype ranks as large. Little can be read into the size of this beta chain, an off-target read in a library designed for alpha chains. V gene TRBV4-3 combines with J gene TRBJ1-3; TRBD1 might be the D (5 bases). The CDR3 loop spans 14 amino acids. In germline, CDR1 is LGHNA, CDR2 YSLEER. V was clipped by 1 base and J by 3 bases, with 7 bases between them. CDR3 sequence reads: CASSQGQFGNTIYF. CDR3 coding DNA: TGCGCCAGCAGCCAAGGACAGTTTGGAAACACCATATATTTT.

In this sample, this clonotype turned up many times. Since it is a stray read in a library aimed at alpha chains, this beta chain has a size that is not meaningful. This chain uses TRBV6-1 with TRBJ2-3, with D unresolved. Germline CDR1 is MNHNS and CDR2 is SASEGT. The V end lost 8 bases, the J end lost 0 bases, and 18 bases lay between the germline ends. This CDR3 comprises 16 residues. The CDR3 spells CASLFRPTSSTDTQYF. CDR3 nucleotide sequence: TGTGCCAGCCTGTTTAGGCCCACATCGAGCACAGATACGCAGTATTTT.

To note about this clonotype: Since the library was made to target alpha chains, this beta chain is a stray read and its abundance is not meaningful. The chain is built from TRBV28 and TRBJ1-2; a weak D match, TRBD1 (5 bases). CDR1 is MDHEN and CDR2 is SYDVKM in the germline V gene. The V end lost 6 bases, the J end lost 8 bases, and 28 bases lay between the germline ends. This CDR3 comprises 17 residues. Written as DNA, the CDR3 is TGTGCCAGCAGGGAGGGAGTCGGGGCAGGGCCGCTCCTGGGCTACACCTTC. As protein: CASREGVGAGPLLGYTF.

This clonotype showed up many times. Little can be read into the size of this beta chain, an off-target read in a library designed for alpha chains. This chain uses TRBV18 with TRBJ1-1; D gene unclear. Per the germline V gene, CDR1 is KGHSH and CDR2 is LQKENI. The CDR3 consists of 15 residues. The V end was cut by 3 bases, the J end by 5 bases, with 16 bases between. The CDR3 DNA sequence: TGTGCCAGCTCACCTCCGGGTCCCCTTGGGACTGAAGCTTTCTTT. Its protein is CASSPPGPLGTEAFF.

Relative to its sample, this clonotype is large. For a library built for alpha chains, this beta chain is a stray read; little rests on its size. J is TRBJ1-1 and V is TRBV12-3 or TRBV12-4; possibly TRBD1 for D (5 bases). This CDR3 has 15 amino acids. Between the trimmed V and J ends, which lost 4 bases and 4 bases, there was a span of 16 bases. The chain's CDR3 is CASSSSGSGGTEAFF. In nucleotides, the CDR3 is TGTGCCAGCAGTTCATCCGGGTCGGGGGGCACTGAAGCTTTCTTT.